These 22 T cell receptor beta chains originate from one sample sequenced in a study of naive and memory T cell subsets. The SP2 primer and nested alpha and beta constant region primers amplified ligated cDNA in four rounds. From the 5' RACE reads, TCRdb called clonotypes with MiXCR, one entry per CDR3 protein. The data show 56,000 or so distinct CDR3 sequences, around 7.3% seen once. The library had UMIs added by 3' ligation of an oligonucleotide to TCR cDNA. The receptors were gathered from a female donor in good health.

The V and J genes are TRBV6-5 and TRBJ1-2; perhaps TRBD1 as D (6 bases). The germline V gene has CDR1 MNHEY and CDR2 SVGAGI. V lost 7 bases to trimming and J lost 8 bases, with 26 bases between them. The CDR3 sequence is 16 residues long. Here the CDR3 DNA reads TGTGCCAGCAAACAAGCCGGGACACCCGCATATGGCGGCTACACCTTC. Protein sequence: CASKQAGTPAYGGYTF.

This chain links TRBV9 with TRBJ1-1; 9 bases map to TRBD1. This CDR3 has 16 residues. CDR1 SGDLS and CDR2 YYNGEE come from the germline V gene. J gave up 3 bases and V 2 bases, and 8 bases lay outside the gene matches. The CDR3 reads CASSVGTGNEYTEAFF. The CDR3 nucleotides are TGTGCCAGCAGCGTGGGGACAGGGAATGAGTACACTGAAGCTTTCTTT.

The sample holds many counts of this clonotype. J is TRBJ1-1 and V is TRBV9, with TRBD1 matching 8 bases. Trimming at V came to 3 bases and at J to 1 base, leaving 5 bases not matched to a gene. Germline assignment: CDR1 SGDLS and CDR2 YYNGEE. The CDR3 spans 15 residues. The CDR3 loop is CASSAQGATNTEAFF. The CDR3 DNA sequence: TGTGCCAGCAGCGCTCAGGGGGCGACGAACACTGAAGCTTTCTTT.

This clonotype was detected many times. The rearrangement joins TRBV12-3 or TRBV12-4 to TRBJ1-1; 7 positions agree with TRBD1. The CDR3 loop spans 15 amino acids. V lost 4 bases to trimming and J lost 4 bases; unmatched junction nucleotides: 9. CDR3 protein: CASSSSRGKTTEAFF. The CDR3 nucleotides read TGTGCCAGCAGTTCAAGCAGGGGGAAGACCACTGAAGCTTTCTTT.

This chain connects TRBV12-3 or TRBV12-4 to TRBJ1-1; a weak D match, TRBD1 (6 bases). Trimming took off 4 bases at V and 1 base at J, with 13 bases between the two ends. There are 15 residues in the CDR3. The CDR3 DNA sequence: TGTGCCAGCAGTTCCCCGGACAGAGAGAACACTGAAGCTTTCTTT. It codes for CASSSPDRENTEAFF.

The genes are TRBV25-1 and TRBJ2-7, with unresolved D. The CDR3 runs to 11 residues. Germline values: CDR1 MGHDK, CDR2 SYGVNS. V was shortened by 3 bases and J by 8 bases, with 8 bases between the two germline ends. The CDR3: CASSEVAQQYF. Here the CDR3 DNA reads TGTGCCAGCAGTGAGGTGGCCCAGCAGTACTTC.

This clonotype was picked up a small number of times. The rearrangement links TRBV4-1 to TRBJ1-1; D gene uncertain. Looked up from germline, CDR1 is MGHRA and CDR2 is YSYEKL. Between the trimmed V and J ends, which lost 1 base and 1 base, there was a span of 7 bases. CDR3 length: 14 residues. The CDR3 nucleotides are TGCGCCAGCAGCCAAGTTTACGGGAACACTGAAGCTTTCTTT. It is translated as CASSQVYGNTEAFF.

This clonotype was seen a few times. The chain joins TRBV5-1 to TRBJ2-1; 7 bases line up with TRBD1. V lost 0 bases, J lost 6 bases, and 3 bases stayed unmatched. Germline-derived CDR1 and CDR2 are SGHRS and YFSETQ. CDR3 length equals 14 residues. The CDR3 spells CASSLGAGGNEQFF. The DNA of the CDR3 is TGCGCCAGCAGCTTGGGAGCAGGGGGCAATGAGCAGTTCTTC.

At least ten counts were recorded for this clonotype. The CDR3 here is CASSPRILGGNIQYF. Here the CDR3 DNA reads TGCGCCAGCAGCCCGCGCATCTTGGGCGGAAACATTCAGTACTTC. The chain has TRBV4-1 and TRBJ2-4; D is unresolved. With 4 bases removed from V and 6 bases from J, the gap between germline ends came to 16 bases. In germline, CDR1 is MGHRA, CDR2 YSYEKL. The CDR3 covers 15 residues.

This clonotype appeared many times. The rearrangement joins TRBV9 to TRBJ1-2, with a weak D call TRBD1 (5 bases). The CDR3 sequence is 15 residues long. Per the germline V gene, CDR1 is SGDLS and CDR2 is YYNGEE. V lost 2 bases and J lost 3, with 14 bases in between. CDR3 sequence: CASSVVLGPHYGYTF. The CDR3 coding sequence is TGTGCCAGCAGCGTCGTTTTGGGGCCTCACTATGGCTACACCTTC.

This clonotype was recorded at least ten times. The CDR3 here is CASSPITTGVFGNQPQHF. The CDR3 nucleotides are TGTGCCAGCAGCCCCATTACTACAGGGGTCTTCGGCAATCAGCCCCAGCATTTT. V is TRBV7-8 and J is TRBJ1-5; 7 bases are shared with TRBD1. Trimming took 5 bases from V and 2 from J; bases not matched to a gene: 15. CDR1 is SGHVS and CDR2 is FQNEAQ in the germline V gene. This CDR3 comprises 18 residues.

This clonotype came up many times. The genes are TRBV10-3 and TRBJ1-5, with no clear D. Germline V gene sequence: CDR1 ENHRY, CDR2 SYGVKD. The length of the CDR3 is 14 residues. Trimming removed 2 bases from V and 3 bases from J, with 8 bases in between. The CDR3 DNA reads TGTGCCATCAGTGAGGGGCCCTTCAATCAGCCCCAGCATTTT. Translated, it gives CAISEGPFNQPQHF.

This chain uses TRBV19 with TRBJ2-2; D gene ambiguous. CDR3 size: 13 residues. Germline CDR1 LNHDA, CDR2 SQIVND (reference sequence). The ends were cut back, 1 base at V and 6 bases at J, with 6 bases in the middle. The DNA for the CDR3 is TGTGCCAGTAGTATAGGGGTCCCCGGGGAGCTGTTTTTT. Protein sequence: CASSIGVPGELFF.

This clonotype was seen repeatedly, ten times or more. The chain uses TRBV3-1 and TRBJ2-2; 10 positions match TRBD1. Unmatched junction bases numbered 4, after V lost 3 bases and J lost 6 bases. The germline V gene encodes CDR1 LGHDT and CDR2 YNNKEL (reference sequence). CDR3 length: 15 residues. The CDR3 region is CASSHRDRGAGELFF. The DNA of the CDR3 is TGTGCCAGCAGCCACCGGGACAGGGGTGCCGGGGAGCTGTTTTTT.

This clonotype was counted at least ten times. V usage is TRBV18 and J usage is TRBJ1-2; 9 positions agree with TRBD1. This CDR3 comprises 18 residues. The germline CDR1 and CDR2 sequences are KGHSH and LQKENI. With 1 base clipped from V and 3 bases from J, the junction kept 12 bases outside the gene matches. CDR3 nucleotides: TGTGCCAGCTCACCACAAGGGACAGGGAAAAGTAAGCACTATGGCTACACCTTC. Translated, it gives CASSPQGTGKSKHYGYTF.

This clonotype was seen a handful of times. This chain's CDR3 is CASSFGAEETQYF. CDR3 coding DNA: TGCGCCAGCAGCTTCGGGGCTGAAGAGACCCAGTACTTC. The V gene is TRBV5-1, the J gene TRBJ2-5; D tentatively reads TRBD1 or TRBD2 (5 bases each). The germline CDR1 and CDR2 sequences are SGHRS and YFSETQ. The ends were cut back, 2 bases at V and 3 bases at J, with 8 bases in the middle. The CDR3 has 13 residues. Full variable domain (missing parts from reference TRBV5-1 and TRBJ2-5): KAGVTQTPRYLIKTRGQQVTLSCSPISGHRSVSWYQQTPGQGLQFLFEYFSETQRNKGNFPGRFSGRQFSNSRSEMNVSTLELGDSALYLCASSFGAEETQYFGPGTRLLVL.

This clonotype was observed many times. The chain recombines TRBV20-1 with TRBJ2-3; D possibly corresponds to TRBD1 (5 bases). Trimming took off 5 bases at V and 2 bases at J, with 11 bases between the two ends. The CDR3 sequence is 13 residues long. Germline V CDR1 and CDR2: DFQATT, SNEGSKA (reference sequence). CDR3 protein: CSAAATATDTQYF. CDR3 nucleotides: TGCAGTGCTGCCGCGACAGCCACAGATACGCAGTATTTT.

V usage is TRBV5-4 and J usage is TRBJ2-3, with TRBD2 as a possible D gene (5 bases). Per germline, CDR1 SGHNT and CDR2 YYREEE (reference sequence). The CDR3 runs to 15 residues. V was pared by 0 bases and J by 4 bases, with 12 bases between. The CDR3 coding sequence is TGTGCCAGCAGCTTGGGGGGTCCCGGGGCAGATACGCAGTATTTT. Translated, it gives CASSLGGPGADTQYF.

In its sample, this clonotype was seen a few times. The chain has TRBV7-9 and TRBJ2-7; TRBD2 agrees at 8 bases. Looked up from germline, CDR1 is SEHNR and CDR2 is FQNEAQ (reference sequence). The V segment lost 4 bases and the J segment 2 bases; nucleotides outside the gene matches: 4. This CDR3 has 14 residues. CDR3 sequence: CASSSVAGTYEQYF. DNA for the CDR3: TGTGCCAGCAGCTCGGTAGCGGGGACCTACGAGCAGTACTTC. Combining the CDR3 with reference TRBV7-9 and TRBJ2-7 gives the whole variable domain DTGVSQNPRHKITKRGQNVTFRCDPISEHNRLYWYRQTLGQGPEFLTYFQNEAQLEKSRLLSDRFSAERPKGSFSTLEIQRTEQGDSAMYLCASSSVAGTYEQYFGPGTRLTVT.

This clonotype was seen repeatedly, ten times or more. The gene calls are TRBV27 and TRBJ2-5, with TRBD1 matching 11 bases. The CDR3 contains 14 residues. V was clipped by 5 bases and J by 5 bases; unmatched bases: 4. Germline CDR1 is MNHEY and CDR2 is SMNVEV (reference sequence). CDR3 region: CASSPDRGQETQYF. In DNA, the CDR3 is TGTGCCAGCAGTCCGGACAGGGGGCAGGAGACCCAGTACTTC.

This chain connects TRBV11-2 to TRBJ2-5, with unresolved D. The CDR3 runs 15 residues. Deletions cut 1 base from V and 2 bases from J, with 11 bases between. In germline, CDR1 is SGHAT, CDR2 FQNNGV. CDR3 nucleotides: TGTGCCAGCAGCTTAGCTTTTGGTTCTCAAGAGACCCAGTACTTC. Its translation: CASSLAFGSQETQYF.

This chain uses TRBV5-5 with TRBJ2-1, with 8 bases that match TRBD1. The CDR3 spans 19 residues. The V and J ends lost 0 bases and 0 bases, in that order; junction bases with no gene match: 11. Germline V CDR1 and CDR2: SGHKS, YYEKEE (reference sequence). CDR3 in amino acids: CASSLGARHRGASYNEQFF. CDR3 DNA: TGTGCCAGCAGCTTGGGGGCGCGACACAGGGGGGCCTCCTACAATGAGCAGTTCTTC.